A selection of T cell receptor beta chains follows, all from one sample in a study of blood T cell repertoires in COVID-19. Profiling relied on immunoSEQ multiplex PCR, and the TCRdb table lists in-frame clones only, not all of them. Of approximately 250,000 clones listed, about 90% are singletons. Material: PBMCs or T cells enriched from blood (not recorded which). Every receptor here comes from a woman aged 25-40 years with acute COVID-19. The CDR3 runs from the conserved cysteine through the conserved F or W. Fields, in order: D gene, clone size, J gene, V gene, CDR3 DNA, CDR3 protein. D genes are given only for firm matches. Clone sizes are given selectively: once, few, many, or a class where the clone is expanded.

d_gene: TRBD2
abundance: .
j_gene: TRBJ2-2
v_gene: TRBV7-8
CDR3nt: TGTGCCAGCAGCTTAGAGGTAGCGGGAGCCGCGAACACCGGGGAGCTGTTTTTT
CDR3aa: CASSLEVAGAANTGELFF

d_gene: .
abundance: .
j_gene: TRBJ2-7
v_gene: TRBV7-2
CDR3nt: TGTGCCAGCAGCCCCCTAGGGGGCTACGAGCAGTACTTC
CDR3aa: CASSPLGGYEQYF

d_gene: TRBD2
abundance: .
j_gene: TRBJ2-1
v_gene: TRBV5-4
CDR3nt: TGTGCCAGCAGCTTGTCTAGCGGGACCTACAATGAGCAGTTCTTC
CDR3aa: CASSLSSGTYNEQFF

d_gene: TRBD2
abundance: .
j_gene: TRBJ2-7
v_gene: TRBV28
CDR3nt: TGTGCCAGCAGTTTCCCCCTTAGCGGGAGTACCGCCTACGAGCAGTACTTC
CDR3aa: CASSFPLSGSTAYEQYF

d_gene: .
abundance: .
j_gene: TRBJ2-7
v_gene: TRBV5-6
CDR3nt: TGTGCCAGCAGCTTACCCCCGACAGGCGCCTTCTACGAGCAGTACTTC
CDR3aa: CASSLPPTGAFYEQYF

d_gene: TRBD1
abundance: once
j_gene: TRBJ2-1
v_gene: TRBV24-1
CDR3nt: TGTGCCACCAGTGAATACGGGCAGGGGGCTGGGAATGAGCAGTTCTTC
CDR3aa: CATSEYGQGAGNEQFF

d_gene: TRBD1
abundance: .
j_gene: TRBJ2-1
v_gene: TRBV11-2
CDR3nt: TGTGCCAGCAGCCTGGACAGGGGGGCCTACAATGAGCAGTTCTTC
CDR3aa: CASSLDRGAYNEQFF

d_gene: TRBD2
abundance: .
j_gene: TRBJ2-1
v_gene: TRBV7-9
CDR3nt: TGTGCCAGCAGCTTACGCTCTAGCGGGCATAGCTCCTACAATGAGCAGTTCTTC
CDR3aa: CASSLRSSGHSSYNEQFF

d_gene: TRBD1
abundance: .
j_gene: TRBJ1-5
v_gene: TRBV6-5
CDR3nt: TGTGCCAGCAAACTGACAGGGAGAGAAGATCAGCCCCAGCATTTT
CDR3aa: CASKLTGREDQPQHF

d_gene: TRBD1
abundance: .
j_gene: TRBJ2-7
v_gene: TRBV5-1
CDR3nt: TGCGCCAGCAGCTTTCCGGACAGGGCCTACGAGCAGTACTTC
CDR3aa: CASSFPDRAYEQYF

d_gene: .
abundance: .
j_gene: TRBJ2-1
v_gene: TRBV27
CDR3nt: TGTGCCAGCAGTTCCCCGGACAATGAGCAGTTCTTC
CDR3aa: CASSSPDNEQFF

d_gene: TRBD1
abundance: .
j_gene: TRBJ1-1
v_gene: TRBV28
CDR3nt: TGTGCCAGCAGTTTATGGGGGACAGGGCTGAACACTGAAGCTTTCTTT
CDR3aa: CASSLWGTGLNTEAFF

d_gene: TRBD1
abundance: .
j_gene: TRBJ2-7
v_gene: TRBV5-4
CDR3nt: TGTGCCAGCAGTTCAACAGGGGGCGAGCAGTACTTC
CDR3aa: CASSSTGGEQYF

d_gene: TRBD2
abundance: .
j_gene: TRBJ2-1
v_gene: TRBV29-1
CDR3nt: TGCAGCGTAGGGACTAGCGGGAACAATGAGCAGTTCTTC
CDR3aa: CSVGTSGNNEQFF

d_gene: TRBD2
abundance: .
j_gene: TRBJ2-7
v_gene: TRBV4-1
CDR3nt: TGCGCCAGCAGCCAGGCGGGAGTCCCATCCTACGAGCAGTACTTC
CDR3aa: CASSQAGVPSYEQYF

d_gene: TRBD2
abundance: .
j_gene: TRBJ2-6
v_gene: TRBV27
CDR3nt: TGTGCCAGCAGTCGGACTAGCGGCTCTGGGGCCAACGTCCTGACTTTC
CDR3aa: CASSRTSGSGANVLTF

d_gene: TRBD2
abundance: .
j_gene: TRBJ2-7
v_gene: TRBV4-2
CDR3nt: TGTGCCAGCAGCCTCGGCTCGGCGGGAGATTACGAGCAGTACTTC
CDR3aa: CASSLGSAGDYEQYF

d_gene: .
abundance: .
j_gene: TRBJ1-4
v_gene: TRBV2
CDR3nt: TGTGCCAGCAGCCCGAGTTTGCGGATGAATGAAAAACTGTTTTTT
CDR3aa: CASSPSLRMNEKLFF

d_gene: .
abundance: .
j_gene: TRBJ2-2
v_gene: TRBV5-4
CDR3nt: TGTGCCAGCAGCTTAATTTCACAAAACACCGGGGAGCTGTTTTTT
CDR3aa: CASSLISQNTGELFF

d_gene: TRBD2
abundance: .
j_gene: TRBJ2-2
v_gene: TRBV9
CDR3nt: TGTGCCAGCAGCCCAGCCGGGACTAGCTTTACCGGGGAGCTGTTTTTT
CDR3aa: CASSPAGTSFTGELFF

d_gene: TRBD1
abundance: .
j_gene: TRBJ2-1
v_gene: TRBV29-1
CDR3nt: TGCAGCGCCTCCGGGACAGGGGAAATGGCGTTCTTC
CDR3aa: CSASGTGEMAFF

d_gene: .
abundance: once
j_gene: TRBJ1-1
v_gene: TRBV11-2
CDR3nt: TGTGCCAGCAGCTTAGTTGCGGGAGGCGGCACTGAAGCTTTCTTT
CDR3aa: CASSLVAGGGTEAFF

d_gene: TRBD2
abundance: .
j_gene: TRBJ2-1
v_gene: TRBV5-1
CDR3nt: TGCGCCAGCAGAACTAGCGGAGATATATCCAATGAGCAGTTCTTC
CDR3aa: CASRTSGDISNEQFF

d_gene: .
abundance: .
j_gene: TRBJ1-4
v_gene: TRBV2
CDR3nt: TGTGCCAGCAGTGTGGCCAGGGGATATGAAAAACTGTTTTTT
CDR3aa: CASSVARGYEKLFF

d_gene: .
abundance: .
j_gene: TRBJ1-5
v_gene: TRBV28
CDR3nt: TGTGCCAGCAGTCAAACGGATCAGCCCCAGCATTTT
CDR3aa: CASSQTDQPQHF

d_gene: TRBD2
abundance: .
j_gene: TRBJ2-1
v_gene: TRBV15
CDR3nt: TGTGCCACCAGCAGAGATGGGCTAGCGGGAGGCGATGAGCAGTTCTTC
CDR3aa: CATSRDGLAGGDEQFF

d_gene: TRBD1
abundance: .
j_gene: TRBJ2-7
v_gene: TRBV28
CDR3nt: TGTGCCAGCAGAATGCCCGGGACAGGGACCTACGAGCAGTACTTC
CDR3aa: CASRMPGTGTYEQYF

d_gene: .
abundance: .
j_gene: TRBJ1-5
v_gene: TRBV6-6
CDR3nt: TGTGCCAGCAGTTCCAGACAGGCGATAGATGGACCCCAGCATTTT
CDR3aa: CASSSRQAIDGPQHF

d_gene: TRBD1
abundance: .
j_gene: TRBJ2-3
v_gene: TRBV5-1
CDR3nt: TGCGCCAGCAAGGACAGGGGATTTTCAGATACGCAGTATTTT
CDR3aa: CASKDRGFSDTQYF

d_gene: TRBD2
abundance: .
j_gene: TRBJ2-7
v_gene: TRBV3-1/TRBV3-2
CDR3nt: TGTGCCAGCAGCCTGGGCGGGGGGTTAACCTACGAGCAGTACTTC
CDR3aa: CASSLGGGLTYEQYF

d_gene: .
abundance: .
j_gene: TRBJ1-1
v_gene: TRBV4-1
CDR3nt: TGCGCCAGCAGCCAAGGGGGACACGACAACACTGAAGCTTTCTTT
CDR3aa: CASSQGGHDNTEAFF

d_gene: TRBD1
abundance: .
j_gene: TRBJ2-3
v_gene: TRBV2
CDR3nt: TGTGCCAGCAGTGAGGTCCAGGGGGCGGCAACGCTGTATTTT
CDR3aa: CASSEVQGAATLYF

d_gene: TRBD1
abundance: .
j_gene: TRBJ1-3
v_gene: TRBV5-1
CDR3nt: TGCGCCAGCAGCTTGGTTCCAGGGGGCTCTGGAAACACCATATATTTT
CDR3aa: CASSLVPGGSGNTIYF

d_gene: TRBD1
abundance: .
j_gene: TRBJ1-5
v_gene: TRBV7-9
CDR3nt: TGTGCCAGCAGTCATACGACAGGGGATTATAATCAGCCCCAGCATTTT
CDR3aa: CASSHTTGDYNQPQHF

d_gene: TRBD1
abundance: .
j_gene: TRBJ1-1
v_gene: TRBV15
CDR3nt: TGTGCCACCAGCAGAGATGACAGGGCGAACACTGAAGCTTTCTTT
CDR3aa: CATSRDDRANTEAFF

d_gene: .
abundance: .
j_gene: TRBJ1-5
v_gene: TRBV6-1
CDR3nt: TGTGCCAGCAGTGATCGACAGCACAATCAGCCCCAGCATTTT
CDR3aa: CASSDRQHNQPQHF

d_gene: .
abundance: .
j_gene: TRBJ2-7
v_gene: TRBV29-1
CDR3nt: TGCAGCGTTGACCCAACCTACGAGCAGTACTTC
CDR3aa: CSVDPTYEQYF

d_gene: TRBD2
abundance: .
j_gene: TRBJ2-7
v_gene: TRBV28
CDR3nt: TGTGCCAGCAGGGGAGGGACTAGCGCCTCCTACGAGCAGTACTTC
CDR3aa: CASRGGTSASYEQYF